This T cell receptor beta chain was sequenced in a study of human T cells and chemical hapten exposure. The CDR3 consists of 13 residues. The germline V and J ends were trimmed by 6 bases and 3 bases, with 11 bases remaining between them. There are a few counts of this clonotype. Its cognate antigen is unknown. Study findings and constraints: There was a positive correlation between PT1 expanded TCR counts and patch test score.

Time point in this sample: patch test 3, about 24 weeks after DPC sensitization. Treatment: therapeutic diphenylcyclopropenone sensitization with weekly scalp DPC. Unfractionated whole blood was the source of the extracted total RNA. TCRdb passed the RACE reads through MiXCR, listing each CDR3 protein once. Counted here are around 150,000 distinct CDR3 sequences, about a quarter occurring once; the ten biggest clones make up around 2.3%. Sample: whole blood, taken in connection with sensitization to the hapten diphenylcyclopropenone (DPC). The clonotype originates from a young woman with alopecia areata. Some clones in this sample may be carry-over from other donors' samples. V usage is TRBV12-3 or TRBV12-4 and J usage is TRBJ1-2, with D unclear. In nucleotides, the CDR3 is TGTGCCAGCAGGAGCCACGGGGACTATGGCTACACCTTC. Amino acid sequence: CASRSHGDYGYTF.